The clone carrying this T cell receptor (beta chain) was seen at least ten times. Its antigen is not identified. The junction had 4 bases not matched to a gene; V was cut back by 5 bases and J by 3 bases. This CDR3 region has 14 residues. Germline V gene data show CDR1 as SGHNT and CDR2 as YENEEA. This sample was included in a study of T cells in Graves' hyperthyroidism and ophthalmopathy. Whole-study findings and limits: A median about 7 months before onset, the model predicted ophthalmopathy. Ophthalmopathy and stable hyperthyroidism were separated by a 13 V-J model.

TCR beta CDR3 region amplification was performed from RNA transcripts. When the TCR CDR3 underwent first-round RT-PCR, the HTBI primer set was used. TCRdb itself ran the multiplex PCR reads through MiXCR, one entry per CDR3 protein. The sample has 500,000 to 600,000 distinct CDR3 sequences; 40% to 55% are singletons. The TCR sequence derives from a woman between 18 and 30 years old with Graves' hyperthyroidism. The material sequenced was peripheral blood or thyroid tissue (not recorded which). The chain combines TRBV11-3 with TRBJ1-1, with 9 positions matching TRBD1. The CDR3 coding sequence is TGTGCCAGCAGCAGGGACAGGGAGGACACTGAAGCTTTCTTT. This gives the protein CASSRDREDTEAFF.